These 32 T cell receptor beta chains share one sample of origin, sequenced in a study of CD8 T cells in ankylosing spondylitis (dated by TCRdb to about 2017). The method was 5' RACE. TCRdb names Illumina HiSeq 2500 as the instrument used. Using fastp at Q25 and MiXCR, TCRdb reprocessed the public reads and kept productive beta chains. Merged by CDR3 protein, the rows form single entries marked with the most common genes and DNA. The sample records about 220,000 distinct CDR3 sequences, roughly 25% of which are singletons. The ten largest clones take up about 7% of the sample. Sequenced: blood, either unsorted or a sorted T cell fraction (not recorded which). Receptor source: a male donor with ankylosing spondylitis or in good health (not recorded which).

The rearrangement uses TRBV10-3 and TRBJ2-1, with 7 positions matching TRBD1. Germline CDR1 reads ENHRY; CDR2 reads SYGVKD. Germline trimming cut 0 bases from V and 2 bases from J; bases unmatched to any gene: 10. This CDR3 contains 18 residues. The CDR3 is CAISESGSTGSAYNEQFF. CDR3 nucleotides: TGTGCCATCAGTGAGTCCGGGTCGACAGGGAGCGCCTACAATGAGCAGTTCTTC.

This clonotype occurred many times. The chain links TRBV20-1 to TRBJ2-1; weak D call: TRBD2 (6 bases). V was cut by 5 bases and J by 3 bases, with 20 bases left in between. This CDR3 is 16 amino acids long. Germline V lookup: CDR1 DFQATT, CDR2 SNEGSKA (reference sequence). This CDR3 is CSARGLLQGVYNEQFF. In nucleotides, the CDR3 is TGCAGTGCTCGGGGACTCCTTCAAGGTGTCTACAATGAGCAGTTCTTC.

In this sample, this clonotype turned up many times. The chain has TRBV7-8 and TRBJ2-7, with 10 positions matching TRBD2. J was trimmed by 5 bases and V by 1 base; bases with no gene match: 5. CDR3 length: 15 residues. CDR1 is SGHVS and CDR2 is FQNEAQ in the germline V gene. CDR3 coding DNA: TGTGCCAGCAGCTTAGGGACTAGCGGAAGTCACGAGCAGTACTTC. Amino acid sequence: CASSLGTSGSHEQYF.

The V gene is TRBV5-1, the J gene TRBJ2-1; 8 bases fit TRBD2. The CDR3 loop spans 15 amino acids. Germline CDR1 is SGHRS and CDR2 is YFSETQ. The ends lost 4 bases at V and 9 bases at J; junction bases unmatched: 12. The CDR3 DNA is TGCGCCAGCAGCCTTAAAGCGGGAGACGGTGCTGAGCAGTTCTTC. As protein: CASSLKAGDGAEQFF.

The DNA for the CDR3 is TGTGCCAGCACGGACAGCCTCACAGATACGCAGTATTTT. It codes for CASTDSLTDTQYF. This chain joins TRBV6-1 and TRBJ2-3; D possibly corresponds to TRBD1 (6 bases). The CDR3 has 13 amino acids. V lost 7 bases, J lost 2 bases, and 10 bases lay in between. The germline gives CDR1 MNHNS, CDR2 SASEGT.

This clonotype showed up many times. The rearrangement joins TRBV6-1 to TRBJ1-1; D perhaps matches TRBD1 (6 bases). The CDR3 is 15 amino acids. Germline CDR1 MNHNS, CDR2 SASEGT. V was cut by 1 base and J by 2 bases, with 11 bases left in between. DNA of the CDR3: TGTGCCAGCAGTGAAGGCCGGACAGTTAACACTGAAGCTTTCTTT. Translating gives CASSEGRTVNTEAFF.

The chain combines TRBV27 with TRBJ1-6; 7 positions match TRBD1. V gave up 8 bases and J gave up 7 bases; unmatched junction bases: 8. CDR1 is MNHEY, CDR2 SMNVEV, per germline (reference sequence). CDR3 length equals 14 residues. The DNA for the CDR3 is TGTGCCAGCGGGAGGGGACAGAACAATTCACCCCTCCACTTT. It translates to CASGRGQNNSPLHF.

This clonotype was counted ten times or more. The chain has TRBV28 and TRBJ2-1; TRBD2 aligns across 10 bases. This CDR3 contains 15 residues. Germline V CDR1 and CDR2: MDHEN, SYDVKM. Germline trimming cut 5 bases from V and 8 bases from J; bases unmatched to any gene: 9. The CDR3 nucleotides read TGTGCCAGCAGTCCCCGGGGGACTAGCGTCGATGAGCAGTTCTTC. Translated, it gives CASSPRGTSVDEQFF.

The gene calls are TRBV5-5 and TRBJ2-7; the D is unclear. Germline CDR1 reads SGHKS; CDR2 reads YYEKEE (reference sequence). V lost 4 bases to trimming and J lost 1 base, with 12 bases between them. There are 14 residues in the CDR3. The CDR3 spells CASSVNDGSYEQYF. CDR3 DNA: TGTGCCAGCAGCGTGAACGACGGTTCCTACGAGCAGTACTTC. Full variable domain (remainder filled in from reference TRBV5-5 and TRBJ2-7): DAGVTQSPTHLIKTRGQQVTLRCSPISGHKSVSWYQQVLGQGPQFIFQYYEKEERGRGNFPDRFSARQFPNYSSELNVNALLLGDSALYLCASSVNDGSYEQYFGPGTRLTVT.

This clonotype was detected ten times or more. The chain joins TRBV18 to TRBJ2-1, with 8 bases aligning to TRBD2. This CDR3 is 13 amino acids long. Unmatched junction bases numbered 1, after V lost 3 bases and J lost 6 bases. Germline lookup yields CDR1 KGHSH and CDR2 LQKENI. The CDR3 nucleotides are TGTGCCAGCTCACCGGGACTAGTCAATGAGCAGTTCTTC. It encodes CASSPGLVNEQFF.

This clonotype was counted between two and nine times. The chain links TRBV20-1 to TRBJ2-5; D might be TRBD1 (6 bases). Germline CDR1 DFQATT, CDR2 SNEGSKA (reference sequence). V dropped 8 bases and J dropped 5 bases, with 15 bases sitting between them. This CDR3 region has 12 residues. CDR3 sequence reads: CSPKTGTETQYF. CDR3 in DNA: TGCAGTCCAAAGACAGGAACGGAGACCCAGTACTTC.

This clonotype has ten or more counts. The gene calls are TRBV5-1 and TRBJ2-7; 8 bases agree with TRBD1. Germline values: CDR1 SGHRS, CDR2 YFSETQ. The CDR3 is 15 residues long. J was trimmed by 3 bases and V by 4 bases; bases with no gene match: 9. The CDR3 loop reads CASSQAYGTGYEQYF. DNA of the CDR3: TGCGCCAGCAGCCAAGCCTACGGGACAGGCTACGAGCAGTACTTC.

This clonotype was detected only a few times. The CDR3 DNA sequence: TGCGCCAGCAGCCAAGCCGCGGCTAGCGGGAGGGCCTCAATCCACGAGCAGTACTTC. Its protein product is CASSQAAASGRASIHEQYF. This rearrangement joins TRBV4-3 to TRBJ2-7; 12 nucleotides align to TRBD2. With V trimmed by 1 base and J by 5 bases, 15 bases remained unmatched. This CDR3 has 19 amino acids. The V gene's germline CDR1 is LGHNA and CDR2 YSLEER.

At least ten counts were recorded for this clonotype. The rearrangement joins TRBV29-1 to TRBJ1-1; D is unclear. The CDR3 has 11 residues. Trimming cost V 6 bases and J 9 bases, with 14 bases left between them. Germline V lookup: CDR1 SQVTM, CDR2 ANQGSEA. CDR3 DNA sequence: TGCAGCGTCCCTTCGACCAGAAAAGCTTTCTTT. Its protein product is CSVPSTRKAFF.

This clonotype was recorded at least ten times. V is TRBV3-1 and J is TRBJ2-5; D tentatively fits TRBD1 or TRBD2 (6 bases each). The CDR3 has 18 amino acids. V was cut by 4 bases and J by 5 bases, with 26 bases left in between. The V gene's germline CDR1 is LGHDT and CDR2 YNNKEL (reference sequence). The CDR3 loop reads CASSLGGDTLLGLETQYF. CDR3 nucleotide sequence: TGTGCCAGCAGCCTCGGAGGGGACACACTACTTGGTTTGGAGACCCAGTACTTC.

This clonotype has just a few counts. CDR3 residues: CSASDRGYGYTF. The CDR3 DNA is TGCAGTGCGAGCGACAGGGGCTATGGCTACACCTTC. This chain joins TRBV20-1 and TRBJ1-2; 8 nucleotides line up with TRBD1. CDR1 DFQATT and CDR2 SNEGSKA come from the germline V gene (reference sequence). CDR3 size: 12 residues. The V segment lost 6 bases and the J segment 4 bases; nucleotides outside the gene matches: 4.

Remarks on this clonotype: Being one base from a much bigger clone, this may be a read error. The CDR3 DNA follows: TGCGCCAGCAGCTTGCGACAGGGGAAGGTCTATGGCTACACCTTC. It codes for CASSLRQGKVYGYTF. The V call is TRBV5-1, the J call TRBJ1-2; 8 positions agree with TRBD1. Trimming took 1 base from V and 4 from J; bases not matched to a gene: 6. Germline CDR1 and CDR2: SGHRS and YFSETQ. The CDR3 extends over 15 amino acids. The whole variable domain, remainder taken from reference TRBV5-1 and TRBJ1-2, is KAGVTQTPRYLIKTRGQQVTLSCSPISGHRSVSWYQQTPGQGLQFLFEYFSETQRNKGNFPGRFSGRQFSNSRSEMNVSTLELGDSALYLCASSLRQGKVYGYTFGSGTRLTVV.

This clonotype occurred a few times. The CDR3 DNA is TGCAGTGCTAGAGAGCATGGGCCATATGGGTCACCCCTCCACTTT. Translation gives CSAREHGPYGSPLHF. This chain links TRBV20-1 with TRBJ1-6; D not certain. The germline V gene has CDR1 DFQATT and CDR2 SNEGSKA (reference sequence). The length of the CDR3 is 15 residues. V was cut by 0 bases and J by 10 bases, with 16 bases left in between.

The gene calls are TRBV12-3 or TRBV12-4 and TRBJ1-6; D gene ambiguous. V lost 6 bases to trimming and J lost 9 bases, with 12 bases between them. This CDR3 region has 13 residues. The CDR3: CASRWEGTSPLHF. The CDR3 region has the DNA TGTGCCAGCAGGTGGGAGGGTACTTCACCCCTCCACTTT.

This clonotype showed up many times. V gene TRBV12-3 or TRBV12-4 combines with J gene TRBJ1-1; D is unclear. CDR3 size: 13 residues. Between the trimmed V and J ends, which lost 3 bases and 0 bases, there was a span of 5 bases. The CDR3 DNA reads as TGTGCCAGCAGTTTGTTGATGAACACTGAAGCTTTCTTT. This codes for CASSLLMNTEAFF.

This clonotype was found many times. This chain uses TRBV10-3 with TRBJ2-7; D is possibly TRBD2 (6 bases). The CDR3 extends over 15 amino acids. V dropped 0 bases and J dropped 4 bases, with 13 bases sitting between them. Per the germline V gene, CDR1 is ENHRY and CDR2 is SYGVKD. CDR3 sequence reads: CAISESIAAGYEQYF. The CDR3 nucleotides are TGTGCCATCAGTGAGTCTATAGCGGCAGGGTACGAGCAGTACTTC.

This clonotype has at least ten counts. V usage is TRBV5-4 and J usage is TRBJ2-7, with 10 bases matching TRBD2. J lost 3 bases, V lost 0 bases, and 6 bases had no gene match. Germline assignment: CDR1 SGHNT and CDR2 YYREEE (reference sequence). CDR3 length equals 16 residues. The CDR3 DNA is TGTGCCAGCAGCTTGGAAGCGGGAGGGCCTTTCTACGAGCAGTACTTC. Its translation: CASSLEAGGPFYEQYF.

The genes are TRBV5-6 and TRBJ1-1; D may be TRBD1 (5 bases). V was cut by 0 bases and J by 5 bases, with 11 bases left in between. Germline CDR1 is SGHDT and CDR2 is YYEEEE. This CDR3 is built from 14 residues. The CDR3 is CASSLVRVETEAFF. The CDR3 region has the DNA TGTGCCAGCAGCTTGGTCAGGGTGGAAACTGAAGCTTTCTTT.

Ten or more counts support this clonotype. The chain carries TRBV6-2 or TRBV6-3 and TRBJ2-7; 11 bases agree with TRBD2. Germline V gene sequence: CDR1 MNHEY, CDR2 SVGEGT. With 4 bases clipped from V and 3 bases from J, the junction kept 8 bases outside the gene matches. This CDR3 has 16 amino acids. The CDR3 region is CASSFLSLAGVYEQYF. CDR3 sequence (DNA): TGTGCCAGCAGTTTCCTCTCACTAGCGGGAGTCTACGAGCAGTACTTC.

This clonotype came up many times. The chain couples TRBV12-3 or TRBV12-4 to TRBJ1-1; a weak D match, TRBD1 (5 bases). The CDR3 length is 15 residues. Trimming took off 5 bases at V and 6 bases at J, with 19 bases between the two ends. The CDR3 nucleotides are TGTGCCAGCAGTAAGAGACAGTTAAGGGCTCCTGAAGCTTTCTTT. Translating it yields CASSKRQLRAPEAFF.

As to this clonotype: A read error may account for a junction end that differs from germline. The chain uses TRBV7-7 and TRBJ2-2; 8 positions match TRBD1. CDR1 is SSHAT, CDR2 FNYEAQ, per germline (reference sequence). This CDR3 spans 15 amino acids. The CDR3 DNA is TGTGCTAGCAGCCCCTGGGACAGGCCCACCGGGGAGCTGTTTTTT. It translates to CASSPWDRPTGELFF. Together with reference TRBV7-7 and TRBJ2-2, the CDR3 gives the full variable domain: GAGVSQSPRYKVTKRGQDVTLRCDPISSHATLYWYQQALGQGPEFLTYFNYEAQPDKSGLPSDRFSAERPEGSISTLTIQRTEQRDSAMYRCASSPWDRPTGELFFGEGSRLTVL.

This clonotype was seen at least ten times. This chain links TRBV12-3 or TRBV12-4 with TRBJ1-4; possible D gene TRBD1, 5 bases. The V end was cut by 6 bases, the J end by 8 bases, with 19 bases between. CDR3 length equals 15 residues. The CDR3 coding sequence is TGTGCCAGCAGATCCGGTGGGGGTGTGAGGGAAAAACTGTTTTTT. The encoded protein is CASRSGGGVREKLFF.

This clonotype was seen repeatedly, ten times or more. The chain links TRBV27 to TRBJ2-7; 9 bases fit TRBD2. The ends lost 1 base at V and 0 bases at J; junction bases unmatched: 10. Germline CDR1 MNHEY, CDR2 SMNVEV (reference sequence). The CDR3 runs 18 residues. CDR3 region: CASSLWGPSGTSSYEQYF. CDR3 DNA sequence: TGTGCCAGCAGTTTATGGGGTCCTAGCGGGACATCCTCCTACGAGCAGTACTTC.

Many counts were recorded for this clonotype. The V call is TRBV29-1, the J call TRBJ2-3; 9 bases map to TRBD2. Germline CDR1 and CDR2: SQVTM and ANQGSEA. The CDR3 is 14 residues long. Trimming removed 6 bases from V and 4 bases from J; junction bases left unmatched: 8. The CDR3 DNA is TGCAGCGTCCTGCAGGGCGGGAGGGCAGATACGCAGTATTTT. Its protein product is CSVLQGGRADTQYF.

J is TRBJ1-2 and V is TRBV12-3 or TRBV12-4, with a tentative D call TRBD1 (5 bases). V lost 6 bases and J 4 bases, leaving 12 bases between the germline ends. The CDR3 covers 13 residues. CDR3 protein: CASSADSIYGYTF. CDR3 nucleotides: TGTGCCAGCAGCGCCGACAGCATCTATGGCTACACCTTC.

This clonotype was seen ten or more times. The chain links TRBV6-1 to TRBJ2-7; 7 nucleotides agree with TRBD1. The CDR3 is 14 amino acids. Germline V gene data show CDR1 as MNHNS and CDR2 as SASEGT. The junction had 7 bases not matched to a gene; V was cut back by 6 bases and J by 2 bases. The DNA for the CDR3 is TGTGCCAGCAGAAAGGACGGGACAGCCTACGAGCAGTACTTC. This translates into CASRKDGTAYEQYF.

This clonotype was seen repeatedly, ten times or more. The chain recombines TRBV9 with TRBJ1-2, with TRBD1 identical over 8 bases. This CDR3 has 13 amino acids. CDR1 and CDR2 (germline): SGDLS, YYNGEE. V dropped 3 bases and J dropped 7; count of bases not matched to a gene: 5. DNA for the CDR3: TGTGCCAGCAGCGCAGACAGGGGTGGTGGCTACACCTTC. Translation gives CASSADRGGGYTF.